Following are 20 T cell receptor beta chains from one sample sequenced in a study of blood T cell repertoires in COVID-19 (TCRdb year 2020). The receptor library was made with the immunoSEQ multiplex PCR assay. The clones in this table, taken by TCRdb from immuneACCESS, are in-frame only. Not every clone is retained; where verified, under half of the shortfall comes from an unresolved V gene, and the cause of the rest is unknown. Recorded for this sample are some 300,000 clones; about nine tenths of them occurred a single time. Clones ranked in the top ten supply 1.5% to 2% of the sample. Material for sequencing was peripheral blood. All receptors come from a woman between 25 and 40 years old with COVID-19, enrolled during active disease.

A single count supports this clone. CDR3 protein: CSVEGQGGVNEQFF. CDR3 bases: TGCAGCGTTGAAGGACAGGGAGGCGTTAATGAGCAGTTCTTC. The chain carries TRBV29-1 and TRBJ2-1, with a weak D call TRBD1 (7 bases). Trimming stripped 1 base from V and 7 bases from J, with 14 bases between. Germline CDR1 reads SQVTM; CDR2 reads ANQGSEA. The CDR3 length is 14 residues.

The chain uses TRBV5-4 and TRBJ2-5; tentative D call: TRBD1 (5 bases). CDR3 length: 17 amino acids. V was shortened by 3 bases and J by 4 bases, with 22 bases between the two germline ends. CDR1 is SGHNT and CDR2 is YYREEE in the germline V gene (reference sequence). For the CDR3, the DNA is TGTGCCAGCAGCTCAATTCCGCGGTCGGACATTATAGAGACCCAGTACTTC. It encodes CASSSIPRSDIIETQYF.

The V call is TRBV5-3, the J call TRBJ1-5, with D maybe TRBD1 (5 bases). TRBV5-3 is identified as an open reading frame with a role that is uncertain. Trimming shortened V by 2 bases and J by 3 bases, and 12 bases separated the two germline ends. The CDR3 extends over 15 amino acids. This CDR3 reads CARSFLTGHNQPQHF. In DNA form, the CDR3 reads TGTGCCAGAAGCTTTTTAACAGGACACAATCAGCCCCAGCATTTT.

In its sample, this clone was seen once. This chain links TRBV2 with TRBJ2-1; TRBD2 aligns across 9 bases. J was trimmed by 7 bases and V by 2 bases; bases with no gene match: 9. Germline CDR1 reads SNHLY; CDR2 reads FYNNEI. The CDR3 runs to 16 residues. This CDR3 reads CASSETRAGGLNEQFF. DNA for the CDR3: TGTGCCAGCAGTGAAACAAGGGCGGGGGGGCTAAATGAGCAGTTCTTC.

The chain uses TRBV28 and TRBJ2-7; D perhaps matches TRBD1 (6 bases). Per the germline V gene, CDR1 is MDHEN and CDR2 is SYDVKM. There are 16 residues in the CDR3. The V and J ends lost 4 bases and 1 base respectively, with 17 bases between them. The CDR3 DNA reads TGTGCCAGCAGTTCGGGACACACTTTACCTTCCTACGAGCAGTACGTC. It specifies CASSSGHTLPSYEQYV.

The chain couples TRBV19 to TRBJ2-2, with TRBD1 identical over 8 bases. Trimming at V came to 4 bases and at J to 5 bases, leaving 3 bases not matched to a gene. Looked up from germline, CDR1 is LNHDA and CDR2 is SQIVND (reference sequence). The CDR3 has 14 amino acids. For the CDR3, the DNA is TGTGCCAGTAGTACCAGGGGGCCTACCGGGGAGCTGTTTTTT. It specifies CASSTRGPTGELFF.

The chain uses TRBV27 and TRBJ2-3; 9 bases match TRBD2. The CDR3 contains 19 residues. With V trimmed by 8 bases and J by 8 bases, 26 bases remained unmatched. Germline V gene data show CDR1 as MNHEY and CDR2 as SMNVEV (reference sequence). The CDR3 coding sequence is TGTGCCAGCCGATACGGGACTAGCCGAGACAAGATTGGGGGCGTTACGCAGTATTTT. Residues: CASRYGTSRDKIGGVTQYF.

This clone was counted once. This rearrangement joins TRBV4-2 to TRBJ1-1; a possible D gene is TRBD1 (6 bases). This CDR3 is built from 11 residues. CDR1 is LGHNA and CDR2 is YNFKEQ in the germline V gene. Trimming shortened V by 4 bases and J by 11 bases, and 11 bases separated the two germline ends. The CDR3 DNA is TGTGCCAGCAGCCTACAGGGTTTGGCTTTCTTT. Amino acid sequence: CASSLQGLAFF.

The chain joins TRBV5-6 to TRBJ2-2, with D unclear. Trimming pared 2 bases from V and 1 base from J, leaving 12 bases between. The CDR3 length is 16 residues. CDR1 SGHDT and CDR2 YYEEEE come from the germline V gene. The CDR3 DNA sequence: TGTGCCAGCAGCTTCTATGTGCCGTGGAACACCGGGGAGCTGTTTTTT. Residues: CASSFYVPWNTGELFF.

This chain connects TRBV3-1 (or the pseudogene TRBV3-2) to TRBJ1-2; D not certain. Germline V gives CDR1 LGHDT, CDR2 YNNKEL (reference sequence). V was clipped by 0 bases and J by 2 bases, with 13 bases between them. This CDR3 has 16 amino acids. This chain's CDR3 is CASSQDNVPRNYGYTF. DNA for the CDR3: TGTGCCAGCAGCCAAGATAATGTTCCGAGGAACTATGGCTACACCTTC.

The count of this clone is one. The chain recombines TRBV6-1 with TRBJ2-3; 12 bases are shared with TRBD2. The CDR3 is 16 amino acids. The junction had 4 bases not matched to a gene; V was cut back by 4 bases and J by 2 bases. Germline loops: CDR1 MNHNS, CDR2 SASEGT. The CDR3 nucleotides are TGTGCCAGCAGTGGACTAGCGGGGGCTCTCACAGATACGCAGTATTTT. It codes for CASSGLAGALTDTQYF.

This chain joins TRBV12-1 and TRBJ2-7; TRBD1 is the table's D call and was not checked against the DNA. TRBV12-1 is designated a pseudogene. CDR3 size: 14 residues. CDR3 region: CASSRRTGGYEQYV. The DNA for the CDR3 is TGTGCCAGCAGCCGCCGGACAGGGGGGTACGAGCAGTACGTC.

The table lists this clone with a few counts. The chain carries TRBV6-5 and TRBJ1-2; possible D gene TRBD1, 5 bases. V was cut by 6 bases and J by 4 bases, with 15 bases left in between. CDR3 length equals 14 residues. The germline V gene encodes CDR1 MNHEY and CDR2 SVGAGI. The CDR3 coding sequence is TGTGCCAGCAGCAGACCTGGAGGGGTCTATGGCTACACCTTC. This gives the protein CASSRPGGVYGYTF.

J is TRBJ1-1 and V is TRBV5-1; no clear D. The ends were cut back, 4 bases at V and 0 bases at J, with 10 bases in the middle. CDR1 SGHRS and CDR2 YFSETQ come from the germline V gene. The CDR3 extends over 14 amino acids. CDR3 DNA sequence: TGCGCCAGCAGCCGCATCAACATGAACACTGAAGCTTTCTTT. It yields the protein CASSRINMNTEAFF.

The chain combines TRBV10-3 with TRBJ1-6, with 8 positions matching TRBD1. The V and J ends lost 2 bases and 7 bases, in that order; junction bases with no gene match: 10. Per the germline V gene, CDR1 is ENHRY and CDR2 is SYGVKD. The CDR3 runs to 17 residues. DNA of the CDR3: TGTGCCATCAGTGAGCGCGGGACAGGAATCGGCAATTCACCCCTCCACTTT. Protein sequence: CAISERGTGIGNSPLHF.

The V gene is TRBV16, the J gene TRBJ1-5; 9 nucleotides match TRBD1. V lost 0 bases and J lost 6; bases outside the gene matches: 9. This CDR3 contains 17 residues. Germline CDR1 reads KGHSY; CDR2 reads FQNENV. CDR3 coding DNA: TGTGCCAGCAGCCAATCTAACGTGGTGACAGGGGGTCAGCCCCAGCATTTT. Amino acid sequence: CASSQSNVVTGGQPQHF.

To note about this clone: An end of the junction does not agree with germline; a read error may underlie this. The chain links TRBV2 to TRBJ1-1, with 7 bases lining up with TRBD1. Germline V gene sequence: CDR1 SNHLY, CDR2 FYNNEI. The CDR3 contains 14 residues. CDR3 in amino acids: CASREDRVRTEAFF. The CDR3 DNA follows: TGTGCCAGCAGGGAAGACAGGGTTCGCACTGAAGCTTTCTTT.

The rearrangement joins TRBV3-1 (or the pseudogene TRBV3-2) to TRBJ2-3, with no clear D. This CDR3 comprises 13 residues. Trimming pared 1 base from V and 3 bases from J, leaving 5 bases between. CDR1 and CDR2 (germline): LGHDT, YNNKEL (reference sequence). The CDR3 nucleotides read TGTGCCAGCAGCCAAGCTGTTACAGATACGCAGTATTTT. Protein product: CASSQAVTDTQYF.

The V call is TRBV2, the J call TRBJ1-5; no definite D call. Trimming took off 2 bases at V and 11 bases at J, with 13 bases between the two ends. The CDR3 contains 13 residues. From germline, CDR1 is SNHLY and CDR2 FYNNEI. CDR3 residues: CASSESPMVSQHF. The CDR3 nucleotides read TGTGCCAGCAGTGAAAGCCCTATGGTTTCCCAGCATTTT.

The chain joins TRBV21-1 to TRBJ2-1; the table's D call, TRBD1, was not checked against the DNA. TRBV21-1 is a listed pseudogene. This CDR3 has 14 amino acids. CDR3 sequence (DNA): TGTGCCAGCAGCAAAGCCCACCAGGGGCCTGGGCAGTTCTTC. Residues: CASSKAHQGPGQFF.